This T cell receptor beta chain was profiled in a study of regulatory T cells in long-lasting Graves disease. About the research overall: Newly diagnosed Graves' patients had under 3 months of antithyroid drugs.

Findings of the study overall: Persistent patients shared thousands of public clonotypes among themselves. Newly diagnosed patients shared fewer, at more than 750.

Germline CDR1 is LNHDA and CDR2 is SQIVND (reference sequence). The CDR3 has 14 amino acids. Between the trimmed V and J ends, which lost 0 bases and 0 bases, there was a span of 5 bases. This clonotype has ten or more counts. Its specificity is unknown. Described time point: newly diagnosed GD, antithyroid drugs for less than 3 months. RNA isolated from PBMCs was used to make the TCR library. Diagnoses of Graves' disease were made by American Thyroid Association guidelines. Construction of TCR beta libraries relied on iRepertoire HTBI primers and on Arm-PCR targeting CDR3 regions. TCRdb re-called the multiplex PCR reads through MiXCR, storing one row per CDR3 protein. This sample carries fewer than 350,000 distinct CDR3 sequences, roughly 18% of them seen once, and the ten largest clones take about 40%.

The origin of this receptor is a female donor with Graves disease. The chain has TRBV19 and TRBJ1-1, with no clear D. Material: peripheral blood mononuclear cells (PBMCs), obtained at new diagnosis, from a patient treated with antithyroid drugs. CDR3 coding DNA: TGTGCCAGTAGTATAGAAGGGCTGAACACTGAAGCTTTCTTT. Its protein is CASSIEGLNTEAFF.